What follows are 12 T cell receptor beta chains derived from one specimen sequenced in a study of human T cells and chemical hapten exposure. Noted time point: patch test 2, 6 weeks after DPC sensitization. Treatment of the sample: therapeutic diphenylcyclopropenone sensitization with weekly scalp DPC. TCRdb itself ran the RACE reads through MiXCR, one entry per CDR3 protein. The top ten hold 2.5% to 3.5% of the sample, which has 95,000 or so distinct CDR3 sequences, about 10% seen once. This material consisted of whole blood, taken in connection with sensitization to the hapten diphenylcyclopropenone (DPC). All receptors come from a woman in her 40s with alopecia areata. Some clones in this sample may be carry-over from other donors' samples.

This clonotype was seen many times. The rearrangement uses TRBV11-2 and TRBJ2-1, with 9 bases fitting TRBD1. The CDR3 length is 15 residues. Germline lookup yields CDR1 SGHAT and CDR2 FQNNGV. Trimming took 5 bases from V and 1 from J; bases not matched to a gene: 3. CDR3 in amino acids: CASSPGQGSYNEQFF. Here the CDR3 DNA reads TGTGCCAGCAGCCCCGGACAGGGGTCCTACAATGAGCAGTTCTTC. The entire variable domain, with the rest obtained from reference TRBV11-2 and TRBJ2-1, is as follows: EAGVAQSPRYKIIEKRQSVAFWCNPISGHATLYWYQQILGQGPKLLIQFQNNGVVDDSQLPKDRFSAERLKGVDSTLKIQPAKLEDSAVYLCASSPGQGSYNEQFFGPGTRLTVL.

This clonotype was detected only a few times. The rearrangement uses TRBV4-2 and TRBJ2-2; possibly TRBD1 for D (5 bases). Trimming took off 0 bases at V and 6 bases at J, with 14 bases between the two ends. The germline gives CDR1 LGHNA, CDR2 YNFKEQ. This CDR3 comprises 16 residues. The CDR3 spells CASSQEVQGWSGELFF. The CDR3 DNA reads as TGTGCCAGCAGCCAAGAAGTCCAGGGCTGGTCCGGGGAGCTGTTTTTT.

This clonotype was detected many times. The chain links TRBV7-8 to TRBJ2-2, with TRBD2 identical over 12 bases. The J segment lost 5 bases and the V segment lost 4 bases, leaving 14 bases of the junction unmatched. This CDR3 spans 19 amino acids. Germline CDR1 reads SGHVS; CDR2 reads FQNEAQ. The DNA for the CDR3 is TGTGCCAGCAGCTCCCGCCGGGCTAGCGGGGGGGCCTGGACCGGGGAGCTGTTTTTT. It specifies CASSSRRASGGAWTGELFF.

Ten or more counts support this clonotype. This rearrangement joins TRBV12-3 or TRBV12-4 to TRBJ2-2; D may be TRBD1 (5 bases). V was clipped by 7 bases and J by 0 bases, with 12 bases between them. The length of the CDR3 is 15 residues. The DNA of the CDR3 is TGTGCCAGCACCAAGGGGCAGACGAACACCGGGGAGCTGTTTTTT. It codes for CASTKGQTNTGELFF.

This clonotype occurred a few times. The V call is TRBV7-2, the J call TRBJ2-3, with D perhaps matching TRBD1 or TRBD2 (6 bases each). Germline loops: CDR1 SGHTA, CDR2 FQGNSA. The V and J ends lost 5 bases and 7 bases respectively, with 22 bases between them. The CDR3 has 16 residues. DNA of the CDR3: TGTGCCAGCAGCAAGGGGGTTGGCGGGAAGGCATATACGCAGTATTTT. Translating gives CASSKGVGGKAYTQYF.

The chain carries TRBV12-3 or TRBV12-4 and TRBJ1-2; D uncertain. Trimming took 1 base from V and 8 from J, leaving 14 bases between them. The CDR3 sequence is 14 residues long. For the CDR3, the DNA is TGTGCCAGCAGTTTAGGGGTTATGGTGGGCGGCTACACCTTC. It yields the protein CASSLGVMVGGYTF.

This clonotype has a handful of counts. DNA for the CDR3: TGCGCCAGCAGCCCGGGCAGAAACACAGATACGCAGTATTTT. Translation gives CASSPGRNTDTQYF. The J gene is TRBJ2-3, the V gene TRBV4-3; D call uncertain. This CDR3 region has 14 residues. Trimming stripped 4 bases from V and 2 bases from J, with 10 bases between. The germline V gene has CDR1 LGHNA and CDR2 YSLEER.

This chain links TRBV6-2 or TRBV6-3 with TRBJ1-2, with 9 positions matching TRBD1. This CDR3 is built from 14 residues. Trimming cost V 6 bases and J 6 bases; bases outside gene matches: 8. CDR1 and CDR2 (germline): MNHEY, SVGEGT. The CDR3 DNA reads as TGTGCCAGCAGCTCAACAGGGGGCTGGGATGGCTACACCTTC. It encodes CASSSTGGWDGYTF.

This clonotype has a count of ten or more. V usage is TRBV9 and J usage is TRBJ2-5, with D hard to call. Looked up from germline, CDR1 is SGDLS and CDR2 is YYNGEE. Between the trimmed V and J ends, which lost 0 bases and 6 bases, there was a span of 9 bases. This CDR3 spans 13 amino acids. CDR3: CASSVEGLQTQYF. In nucleotides, the CDR3 is TGTGCCAGCAGCGTAGAGGGCTTACAGACCCAGTACTTC.

The chain couples TRBV14 to TRBJ2-1; 9 bases align to TRBD2. CDR3 size: 16 residues. Trimming removed 4 bases from V and 5 bases from J; junction bases left unmatched: 9. Germline V lookup: CDR1 SGHDN, CDR2 FVKESK. Here the CDR3 DNA reads TGTGCCAGCAGCCCCAGGGTAGCGGGAGTCCACAATGAGCAGTTCTTC. Its translation: CASSPRVAGVHNEQFF.

At least ten counts were recorded for this clonotype. J is TRBJ2-1 and V is TRBV9; the D is unclear. The CDR3 runs 16 residues. Germline values: CDR1 SGDLS, CDR2 YYNGEE. With 4 bases removed from V and 0 bases from J, the gap between germline ends came to 14 bases. The CDR3 loop is CASSPRSSRSYNEQFF. CDR3 sequence (DNA): TGTGCCAGCAGCCCTCGTTCTTCCCGCTCCTACAATGAGCAGTTCTTC.

This clonotype was seen only a few times. V gene TRBV7-8 combines with J gene TRBJ2-3, with TRBD2 matching over 12 bases. CDR1 SGHVS and CDR2 FQNEAQ come from the germline V gene. V shed 4 bases and J 4 bases; nucleotides not matched to a gene: 3. CDR3 length equals 15 residues. CDR3 DNA sequence: TGTGCCAGCAGCTCCCTAGCGGGAGGGGCAGATACGCAGTATTTT. Translation: CASSSLAGGADTQYF.